Listed below are T cell receptor beta chains from one sample, sequenced in a study of tumor-infiltrating lymphocytes in primary liver carcinoma. TCRdb re-called the multiplex PCR reads through MiXCR, storing one row per CDR3 protein. The sample yields under 200,000 distinct CDR3 sequences, approximately 80% seen once. What was sequenced was tumor tissue from primary liver carcinoma. The receptors here all came from a middle-aged man with primary liver carcinoma and hepatitis B virus infection. Both conserved end residues are part of each CDR3. Fields, in order: V gene, J gene, clone size, D gene, CDR3 protein, CDR3 DNA. A D gene is named only where the DNA matches it firmly. Some rows mark clone size as missing; the rest say once, few, many or name a class of expanded clone.

>TRBV11-3|TRBJ2-1|NA|NA
CANSLGVMGLPHNEQFF
TGTGCCAACAGCTTAGGCGTAATGGGACTCCCCCACAATGAGCAGTTCTTC
>TRBV29-1|TRBJ2-7|NA|NA
CRAGWGNHEHYF
TGCAGGGCAGGTTGGGGTAATCACGAGCATTACTTC
>TRBV6-6|TRBJ2-7|many|TRBD2
CASSSTSGSSYEQYF
TGTGCCAGCAGCTCAACTAGCGGGAGCTCCTACGAGCAGTACTTC
>TRBV5-6|TRBJ1-6|NA|NA
CASSISGQCKHF
TGTGCCAGCAGCATCTCCGGACAGTGCAAACACTTC
>TRBV6-1|TRBJ2-7|NA|TRBD1
CASSTGTGPYDQYF
TGTGCCAGTAGTACCGGGACAGGACCCTACGATCAGTACTTC
>TRBV7-9|TRBJ2-2|few|NA
CARGGRTNTGELFF
TGTGCCAGAGGAGGGCGGACGAACACCGGGGAGCTGTTTTTT
>TRBV29-1|TRBJ2-3|NA|NA
CIVVPSTNTQYF
TGCATCGTTGTCCCTTCCACAAATACGCAGTATTTT
>TRBV11-2|TRBJ1-6|NA|NA
CDTSLGEDGYNSPLHF
TGTGACACCAGCTTAGGGGAGGACGGTTATAATTCACCCCTCCACTTT
>TRBV4-2|TRBJ2-7|NA|NA
CASSREAHEQYF
TGTGCCAGCAGCCGAGAGGCCCATGAGCAGTATTTC
>TRBV29-1|TRBJ2-7|NA|NA
CSAMTSGIGTPYGQYF
TGCAGCGCCATGACATCTGGGATCGGCACTCCCTATGGGCAGTACTTC
>TRBV12-3/TRBV12-4|TRBJ2-5|few|NA
CAISRSWTETQYF
TGTGCCATCAGCCGAAGCTGGACAGAGACCCAGTATTTC
>TRBV6-2/TRBV6-3|TRBJ1-1|many|NA
CASSYRGRGTEAFF
TGTGCCAGCAGTTACCGTGGCCGGGGCACTGAAGCTTTCTTT
>TRBV7-3|TRBJ2-7|NA|NA
CASSYRVHEQYF
TGTGCCAGCAGTTACAGGGTCCACGAGCAGTACTTC
>TRBV5-4|TRBJ2-2|NA|TRBD2
CANSPCAGGLAGELFF
TGTGCCAACAGCCCTTGTGCGGGAGGGCTCGCCGGGGAGCTGTTTTTT
>TRBV11-3|TRBJ2-3|NA|NA
CASNGSPAEGVETQYF
TGTGCCAGCAACGGCAGCCCGGCGGAAGGGGTGGAAACGCAGTATTTT
>TRBV28|TRBJ1-4|many|TRBD1
CASRSGQENEKLFF
TGTGCCAGCAGATCGGGACAGGAAAATGAAAAACTGTTTTTT
>TRBV29-1|TRBJ1-2|NA|NA
CSVGAPTGTQVDNYDYTF
TGCAGTGTTGGGGCACCAACAGGAACTCAAGTGGATAACTATGACTACACCTTC
>TRBV28|TRBJ2-5|NA|NA
CASSSSTTLGETQYF
TGTGCCAGCAGTTCGAGCACAACACTAGGAGAGACCCAGTACTTC
>TRBV4-3|TRBJ1-6|once|NA
CASRYMVYNSPLHF
TGCGCCAGCAGATATATGGTCTATAATTCACCCCTCCACTTT
>TRBV11-1|TRBJ2-7|NA|NA
CASSSSRDSFYDQYF
TGTGCCAGCAGCTCATCCCGGGACTCCTTCTATGATCAGTACTTC
>TRBV29-1|TRBJ2-1|NA|TRBD2
CSGTSGKLYEQLF
TGTAGCGGGACTAGCGGGAAGCTCTATGAACAGTTGTTC
>TRBV11-3|TRBJ2-1|NA|NA
CASSLGVPEPPHNEQFF
TGTGCCAGCAGCTTAGGCGTTCCGGAACCCCCCCACAATGAGCAGTTCTTC
>TRBV11-2|TRBJ2-4|NA|TRBD2
CASCLDTSGIAKNIQYF
TGTGCCAGCTGTTTAGATACTAGCGGGATTGCCAAAAACATTCAGTACTTC
>TRBV29-1|TRBJ2-5|NA|NA
CSVLTGMETLHF
TGCAGTGTCCTAACAGGGATGGAGACCCTGCACTTC
>TRBV11-2|TRBJ2-7|once|NA
CASSLGVGRSYDQYF
TGTGCCAGCAGCTTAGGAGTAGGACGGTCCTACGATCAGTATTTC
>TRBV4-2|TRBJ2-2|NA|NA
CDSSPKGGNTGELFF
TGTGACAGCAGCCCCAAGGGGGGGAACACCGGGGAGCTGTTTTTT
>TRBV30|TRBJ2-1|NA|TRBD2
CACSEGSSGVNEQFF
TGTGCCTGCAGTGAAGGGTCTAGCGGGGTAAATGAGCAATTCTTC
>TRBV6-2/TRBV6-3|TRBJ2-7|NA|NA
CASRGIYEQYF
TGTGCCAGCAGGGGGATCTACGAGCAGTACTTC
>TRBV5-4|TRBJ2-2|NA|NA
CASITEGYSELFF
TGTGCCAGCATCACCGAAGGGTACAGCGAGCTGTTTTTT
>TRBV11-2|TRBJ1-1|NA|NA
CVSSLATWTEAFF
TGTGTCAGCAGCTTAGCTACCTGGACAGAAGCTTTCTTT
>TRBV11-2|TRBJ2-7|few|NA
CAIIPGGYEQYF
TGTGCCATCATTCCCGGTGGCTACGAGCAGTACTTC
>TRBV6-1|TRBJ1-1|NA|NA
CVSNHGQGCTEAFF
TGTGTCAGCAATCACGGGCAGGGATGCACTGAAGCTTTCTTT
>TRBV10-3|TRBJ2-3|NA|NA
CAISAGRERTDTQYF
TGTGCCATCAGTGCTGGTAGGGAGCGCACAGATACGCAGTATTTT
>TRBV6-1|TRBJ2-7|NA|TRBD2
CASSEDGLAGDYEQYF
TGTGCCAGCAGTGAAGATGGACTAGCGGGAGACTATGAGCAGTACTTC
>TRBV29-1|TRBJ2-4|NA|TRBD2
CSTVPGTSGTKYF
TGTAGCACTGTTCCCGGGACTAGCGGGACTAAGTACTTC
>TRBV11-1|TRBJ2-3|NA|NA
CASSSGGISVGARTDTQYF
TGTGCCAGCAGCTCTGGCGGAATATCTGTTGGAGCCCGCACAGATACGCAGTATTTT
>TRBV11-2|TRBJ2-2|NA|TRBD2
CAGSLVTSVGTGELFF
TGTGCCGGCAGCTTAGTGACTAGCGTGGGCACTGGGGAGCTGTTTTTT
>TRBV12-3/TRBV12-4|TRBJ2-7|NA|TRBD1
CASKSGQGISYEQYF
TGTGCCAGCAAATCGGGACAGGGGATTTCCTACGAGCAGTACTTC
>TRBV5-6|TRBJ1-2|NA|NA
CPTSSRGSIVNYGYTF
TGTCCCACCAGCTCCCGCGGCAGTATCGTCAACTATGGCTACACCTTC
>TRBV5-1|TRBJ2-7|NA|NA
CASSSEPGGYEHYF
TGCGCCAGCAGCTCGGAGCCAGGAGGGTACGAGCATTACTTC
>TRBV4-2|TRBJ2-7|once|NA
CASGQRYEGKQYF
TGTGCCAGCGGCCAGCGTTACGAGGGGAAGCAGTACTTC
>TRBV29-1|TRBJ2-2|once|NA
CSLEFADKRTGELLF
TGCAGCCTTGAATTTGCAGACAAAAGGACCGGGGAGCTGTTGTTT
>TRBV6-6|TRBJ1-2|NA|NA
CANTTGLRNYGYTF
TGTGCCAACACCACGGGTCTCAGGAACTATGGCTACACCTTC
>TRBV28|TRBJ2-7|NA|TRBD1
CVSSLQGPVGQYF
TGTGTCAGCAGTTTACAGGGGCCCGTGGGGCAATACTTC
>TRBV7-9|TRBJ2-5|NA|NA
CASSLGGDVETQYF
TGTGCCAGTAGCTTGGGCGGAGATGTGGAGACCCAGTACTTC
>TRBV29-1|TRBJ1-1|NA|TRBD1
CSVTGDAMKTKAFF
TGCAGCGTGACAGGGGATGCAATGAAGACTAAAGCTTTCTTT